This T cell receptor beta chain was captured by sequencing in a study of CD8 T cells in ankylosing spondylitis. TCRdb itself ran the 5' RACE reads through MiXCR, one entry per CDR3 protein. The sample comprises some 37,000 distinct CDR3 sequences, 10% to 15% of which are singletons, and more than 25% rests with the top ten. CDR1 is SGHAT, CDR2 FQNNGV, per germline. Trimming removed 1 base from V and 0 bases from J; junction bases left unmatched: 6. This CDR3 comprises 18 residues. Sequenced input: synovial fluid, either unsorted or a sorted T cell fraction (not recorded which). The clonotype originates from a male donor with ankylosing spondylitis. V is TRBV11-2 and J is TRBJ2-4; TRBD1 aligns across 10 bases. The DNA for the CDR3 is TGTGCCAGCAGCTTAGTGGTTGGGACAGGGGTAGCCAAAAACATTCAGTACTTC. This encodes CASSLVVGTGVAKNIQYF. The whole variable domain, filled in from reference TRBV11-2 and TRBJ2-4, reads EAGVAQSPRYKIIEKRQSVAFWCNPISGHATLYWYQQILGQGPKLLIQFQNNGVVDDSQLPKDRFSAERLKGVDSTLKIQPAKLEDSAVYLCASSLVVGTGVAKNIQYFGAGTRLSVL.